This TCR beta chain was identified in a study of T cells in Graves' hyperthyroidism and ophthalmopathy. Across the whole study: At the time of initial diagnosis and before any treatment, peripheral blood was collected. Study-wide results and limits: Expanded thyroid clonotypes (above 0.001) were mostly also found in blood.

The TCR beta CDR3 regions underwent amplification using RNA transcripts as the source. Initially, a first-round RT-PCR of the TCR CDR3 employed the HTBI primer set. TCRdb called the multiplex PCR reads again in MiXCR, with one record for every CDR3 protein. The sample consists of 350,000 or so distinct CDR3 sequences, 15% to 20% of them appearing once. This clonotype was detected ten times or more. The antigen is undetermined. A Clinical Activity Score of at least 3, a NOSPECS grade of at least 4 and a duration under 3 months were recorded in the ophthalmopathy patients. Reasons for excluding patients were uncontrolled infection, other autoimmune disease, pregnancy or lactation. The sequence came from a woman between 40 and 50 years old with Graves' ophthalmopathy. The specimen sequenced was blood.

Here the CDR3 reads CASGLNQGGRATGELFF. The CDR3 bases are TGTGCTAGTGGTTTGAACCAGGGAGGACGTGCCACCGGGGAGCTGTTTTTT. This chain links TRBV12-5 with TRBJ2-2, with a tentative D call TRBD2 (6 bases). Deletions cut 2 bases from V and 4 bases from J, with 17 bases between. The CDR3 has 17 amino acids. Germline V gives CDR1 LGHNT, CDR2 FRNRAP.